The rows below give T cell receptor beta chains drawn from one sample of a study of OX40 agonist ivuxolimab in advanced cancers. Some clones are missing from TCRdb's copy, which holds only in-frame ones; the method was immunoSEQ multiplex PCR. Of some 21,000 clones listed, approximately 87% are singletons. This sample comprised CD4+ or CD8+ T cells sorted from blood, obtained in a trial of the OX40 agonist ivuxolimab. These receptor sequences come from an adult with an advanced solid tumor such as melanoma, head and neck, liver or kidney cancer. CDR3s leave out the opening cysteine and the closing phenylalanine or tryptophan. The D gene is left open where the match is weak.

v_call: TRBV9
d_call: .
j_call: TRBJ2-1
cdr3_aa: ASSVVGSIQF

v_call: TRBV2
d_call: .
j_call: TRBJ1-5
cdr3_aa: ASGGVGLYSNQPQH

v_call: TRBV25-1
d_call: .
j_call: TRBJ2-1
cdr3_aa: ASSVAGRNEQF

v_call: TRBV7-8
d_call: .
j_call: TRBJ2-4
cdr3_aa: VSSTEWVADYGAKNIQY

v_call: TRBV9
d_call: .
j_call: TRBJ1-1
cdr3_aa: ASTRGYDTEAF

v_call: TRBV27
d_call: .
j_call: TRBJ2-4
cdr3_aa: ASSLSGGAHIQY

v_call: TRBV2
d_call: .
j_call: TRBJ2-1
cdr3_aa: ASSVYNEQF

v_call: TRBV27
d_call: TRBD2
j_call: TRBJ2-3
cdr3_aa: ASSPLGLVGSTDTQY

v_call: TRBV10-3
d_call: TRBD1
j_call: TRBJ2-2
cdr3_aa: AISGQGDTGELF

v_call: TRBV4-1
d_call: .
j_call: TRBJ1-5
cdr3_aa: ASSQGPFRPNQPQH

v_call: TRBV5-6
d_call: .
j_call: TRBJ2-1
cdr3_aa: ASSPPIQDNEQF

v_call: TRBV7-8
d_call: .
j_call: TRBJ1-2
cdr3_aa: ASSLWATNYGYT

v_call: TRBV2
d_call: .
j_call: TRBJ1-5
cdr3_aa: ASTLDTINQPQH

v_call: TRBV25-1
d_call: .
j_call: TRBJ2-1
cdr3_aa: ASSDFDGYNEQF

v_call: TRBV4-3
d_call: TRBD1
j_call: TRBJ2-7
cdr3_aa: ASSRLTGSSYEQY

v_call: TRBV5-6
d_call: .
j_call: TRBJ2-7
cdr3_aa: ASSINGRAYEQY

v_call: TRBV27
d_call: TRBD1
j_call: TRBJ1-5
cdr3_aa: ASAGQGALQPQH

v_call: TRBV6-6
d_call: .
j_call: TRBJ1-2
cdr3_aa: ASSSGLNYGYT

v_call: TRBV28
d_call: TRBD1
j_call: TRBJ2-1
cdr3_aa: ASTPPASGTGAEQF

v_call: TRBV18
d_call: .
j_call: TRBJ2-7
cdr3_aa: ASSPTVDSYEQY

v_call: TRBV19
d_call: .
j_call: TRBJ1-1
cdr3_aa: ASSIGPLNTEAF

v_call: TRBV10-2
d_call: .
j_call: TRBJ2-1
cdr3_aa: ASSESNEQF

v_call: TRBV5-5
d_call: .
j_call: TRBJ2-1
cdr3_aa: ASSLVSGNEQF

v_call: TRBV10-2
d_call: TRBD2
j_call: TRBJ2-5
cdr3_aa: ASSYPAGGQETQY

v_call: TRBV6-5
d_call: .
j_call: TRBJ2-7
cdr3_aa: ASSYLQNSYEQY